A single sample is the source of the 21 T cell receptor beta chains below, sequenced in a study of T cells in narcolepsy. Data came from immunoSEQ multiplex PCR; TCRdb stores just in-frame clones and leaves some out. The sample holds approximately 30,000 clones; approximately 86% are singletons and the top ten take 1.1%. The source material was CD45RA- memory CD4+ T cells from PBMCs. These receptors all stem from a human donor with narcolepsy.

The chain couples TRBV5-4 to TRBJ2-5; no reliable D call. V was pared by 5 bases and J by 5 bases, with 7 bases between. The CDR3 has 11 amino acids. The germline V gene encodes CDR1 SGHNT and CDR2 YYREEE (reference sequence). CDR3 sequence reads: CASSSGETQYF. The DNA of the CDR3 is TGTGCCAGCAGTTCCGGGGAGACCCAGTACTTC.

The chain has TRBV7-8 and TRBJ2-5, with 7 bases matching TRBD2. The germline CDR1 and CDR2 sequences are SGHVS and FQNEAQ. V shed 2 bases and J 5 bases; nucleotides not matched to a gene: 5. The CDR3 contains 14 residues. The CDR3 nucleotides are TGTGCCAGCAGCTTACGGGGGGACGGGGAGACCCAGTACTTC. This encodes CASSLRGDGETQYF.

As concerns this clone: This CDR3 is also generated by other DNA sequences in the sample. This sequence joins TRBV4-2 and TRBJ1-2; 8 bases align to TRBD1. V lost 3 bases, J lost 0 bases, and 3 bases stayed unmatched. In germline, CDR1 is LGHNA, CDR2 YNFKEQ. CDR3 size: 15 residues. CDR3 in DNA: TGTGCCAGCAGCCAGGGACAGGCCCCTAACTATGGCTACACCTTC. It translates to CASSQGQAPNYGYTF.

J is TRBJ2-1 and V is TRBV5-1, with a possible D match to TRBD2 (5 bases). This CDR3 is 13 amino acids long. V was cut by 2 bases and J by 9 bases, with 12 bases left in between. Looked up from germline, CDR1 is SGHRS and CDR2 is YFSETQ. Written as DNA, the CDR3 is TGCGCCAGCAGCTTACTAGTGGGTAGTGAGCAGTTCTTC. Translation gives CASSLLVGSEQFF.

The rearrangement uses TRBV7-8 and TRBJ2-5; a weak D match, TRBD2 (7 bases). Germline V gives CDR1 SGHVS, CDR2 FQNEAQ. The V end was cut by 3 bases, the J end by 5 bases, with 13 bases between. The CDR3 extends over 14 amino acids. Written as DNA, the CDR3 is TGTGCCAGCAGCTTCCGGGGGGCCGGTGAGACCCAGTACTTC. Protein sequence: CASSFRGAGETQYF. Full variable domain (rest looked up from reference TRBV7-8 and TRBJ2-5): GAGVSQSPRYKVAKRGQDVALRCDPISGHVSLFWYQQALGQGPEFLTYFQNEAQLDKSGLPSDRFFAERPEGSVSTLKIQRTQQEDSAVYLCASSFRGAGETQYFGPGTRLLVL.

This clone came up once. The CDR3 DNA reads as TGTGCCAGCAGCATGGACACGAACACCGGGGAGCTGTTTTTT. Protein product: CASSMDTNTGELFF. The chain recombines TRBV11-2 with TRBJ2-2; possibly TRBD1 for D (5 bases). The CDR3 extends over 14 amino acids. Between the trimmed V and J ends, which lost 5 bases and 0 bases, there was a span of 7 bases. In germline, CDR1 is SGHAT, CDR2 FQNNGV.

Here the CDR3 reads CASRGQGALQREQYF. Here the CDR3 DNA reads TGTGCCAGTCGCGGACAGGGGGCGCTTCAACGTGAGCAGTACTTC. The chain has TRBV19 and TRBJ2-7, with 11 bases identical to TRBD1. Germline assignment: CDR1 LNHDA and CDR2 SQIVND (reference sequence). V dropped 8 bases and J dropped 7; count of bases not matched to a gene: 13. The CDR3 is 15 residues long.

The chain employs TRBV28 and TRBJ1-5; no clear D gene. Germline V gene sequence: CDR1 MDHEN, CDR2 SYDVKM. V was clipped by 2 bases and J by 2 bases, with 10 bases between them. The CDR3 is 15 amino acids. CDR3 sequence (DNA): TGTGCCAGCAGTTTAAGTGGTTTGGGCAATCAGCCCCAGCATTTT. The encoded protein is CASSLSGLGNQPQHF.

The chain recombines TRBV7-2 with TRBJ2-3; 8 bases match TRBD2. This CDR3 contains 16 residues. V was pared by 1 base and J by 6 bases, with 9 bases of the junction left unmatched. CDR1 and CDR2 from the germline V gene are SGHTA and FQGNSA. In DNA, the CDR3 is TGTGCCAGCAGCTTAGTCGGGGGGGCAGTACCCGATACGCAGTATTTT. Amino acids: CASSLVGGAVPDTQYF.

The table lists this clone with a few counts. The chain uses TRBV5-4 and TRBJ2-1; D gene unclear. This CDR3 contains 16 residues. V was shortened by 0 bases and J by 0 bases, with 10 bases between the two germline ends. Germline CDR1 SGHNT, CDR2 YYREEE (reference sequence). The CDR3 spells CASSLDLASSYNEQFF. The CDR3 bases are TGTGCCAGCAGCTTGGATTTGGCCAGCTCCTACAATGAGCAGTTCTTC.

This chain joins TRBV7-9 and TRBJ2-1, with 8 bases matching TRBD1. The germline gives CDR1 SEHNR, CDR2 FQNEAQ (reference sequence). There are 14 residues in the CDR3. Germline trimming cut 1 base from V and 4 bases from J; bases unmatched to any gene: 0. CDR3 sequence reads: CASSLGTGYNEQFF. Written as DNA, the CDR3 is TGTGCCAGCAGCTTAGGGACAGGGTACAATGAGCAGTTCTTC. The full variable domain, its missing parts supplied by reference TRBV7-9 and TRBJ2-1, is DTGVSQNPRHKITKRGQNVTFRCDPISEHNRLYWYRQTLGQGPEFLTYFQNEAQLEKSRLLSDRFSAERPKGSFSTLEIQRTEQGDSAMYLCASSLGTGYNEQFFGPGTRLTVL.

The DNA for the CDR3 is TGTGCCAGTAGTATGGGCCAAACGGGCACAGATACGCAGTATTTT. This sequence encodes CASSMGQTGTDTQYF. The gene calls are TRBV19 and TRBJ2-3; D not resolved. The CDR3 runs 15 residues. V dropped 3 bases and J dropped 1 base, with 11 bases sitting between them. CDR1 is LNHDA and CDR2 is SQIVND in the germline V gene (reference sequence).

The chain employs TRBV6-1 and TRBJ2-7, with TRBD1 matching 7 bases. Germline values: CDR1 MNHNS, CDR2 SASEGT. The CDR3 length is 15 residues. V trimming: 1 base; J trimming: 4 bases; junction bases outside the gene matches: 7. The CDR3 region is CASSEGQGEVYEQYF. The DNA of the CDR3 is TGTGCCAGCAGTGAAGGTCAGGGGGAAGTTTACGAGCAGTACTTC.

CDR3 region: CAISEGQGLSYEQYF. The CDR3 coding sequence is TGTGCCATCAGTGAGGGGCAGGGGCTCTCCTACGAGCAGTACTTC. The chain has TRBV10-3 and TRBJ2-7; tentatively, D is TRBD1 (6 bases). CDR3 size: 15 residues. The germline V gene encodes CDR1 ENHRY and CDR2 SYGVKD. V lost 2 bases to trimming and J lost 0 bases, with 11 bases between them.

This rearrangement joins TRBV5-5 to TRBJ1-2, with D hard to call. This CDR3 comprises 14 residues. V was cut by 1 base and J by 2 bases, with 9 bases left in between. Per the germline V gene, CDR1 is SGHKS and CDR2 is YYEKEE (reference sequence). CDR3 loop: CASSLFADNYGYTF. The CDR3, as DNA: TGTGCCAGCAGCTTGTTCGCAGACAACTATGGCTACACCTTC.

This clone was detected once. V gene TRBV5-1 combines with J gene TRBJ2-6, with D unresolved. With 4 bases removed from V and 2 bases from J, the gap between germline ends came to 13 bases. The CDR3 contains 16 residues. Per germline, CDR1 SGHRS and CDR2 YFSETQ. The CDR3 DNA is TGCGCCAGCAGCCCGGATTTAGGCGCTGGGGCCAACGTCCTGACTTTC. This translates into CASSPDLGAGANVLTF.

V usage is TRBV10-3 and J usage is TRBJ2-2; D ambiguous. CDR1 is ENHRY, CDR2 SYGVKD, per germline. V lost 7 bases and J 6 bases, leaving 12 bases between the germline ends. The CDR3 is 13 residues long. CDR3 in DNA: TGTGCCATCACTGGTTCCGACGCCGGGGAGCTGTTTTTT. Translation: CAITGSDAGELFF.

V usage is TRBV2 and J usage is TRBJ1-5; weak D call: TRBD1 (5 bases). Germline CDR1 reads SNHLY; CDR2 reads FYNNEI. There are 13 residues in the CDR3. V lost 3 bases and J lost 11, with 14 bases in between. The CDR3 coding sequence is TGTGCCAGCAGTGAGGGGGTAGTTTCGGCCCAGCATTTT. It translates to CASSEGVVSAQHF.

The V and J genes are TRBV7-9 and TRBJ2-3; D ambiguous. V was cut by 2 bases and J by 6 bases, with 3 bases left in between. The length of the CDR3 is 11 residues. Per germline, CDR1 SEHNR and CDR2 FQNEAQ (reference sequence). CDR3 amino acids: CASSLWDTQYF. Here the CDR3 DNA reads TGTGCCAGCAGCTTATGGGATACGCAGTATTTT.

This chain uses TRBV6-5 with TRBJ1-1; 8 positions match TRBD1. The germline V gene encodes CDR1 MNHEY and CDR2 SVGAGI. The CDR3 loop spans 15 amino acids. J lost 5 bases, V lost 0 bases, and 5 bases had no gene match. For the CDR3, the DNA is TGTGCCAGCAGTTACTCCTTCAGGGGGCAGACTGAAGCTTTCTTT. Its protein is CASSYSFRGQTEAFF.

J is TRBJ2-2 and V is TRBV6-1; TRBD1 is a possible D gene (5 bases). The CDR3 totals 15 residues. The V end was cut by 7 bases, the J end by 6 bases, with 18 bases between. Germline V CDR1 and CDR2: MNHNS, SASEGT. DNA of the CDR3: TGTGCCAGCACCAAAGAACTGACAGTAGCCGGGGAGCTGTTTTTT. The encoded protein is CASTKELTVAGELFF.